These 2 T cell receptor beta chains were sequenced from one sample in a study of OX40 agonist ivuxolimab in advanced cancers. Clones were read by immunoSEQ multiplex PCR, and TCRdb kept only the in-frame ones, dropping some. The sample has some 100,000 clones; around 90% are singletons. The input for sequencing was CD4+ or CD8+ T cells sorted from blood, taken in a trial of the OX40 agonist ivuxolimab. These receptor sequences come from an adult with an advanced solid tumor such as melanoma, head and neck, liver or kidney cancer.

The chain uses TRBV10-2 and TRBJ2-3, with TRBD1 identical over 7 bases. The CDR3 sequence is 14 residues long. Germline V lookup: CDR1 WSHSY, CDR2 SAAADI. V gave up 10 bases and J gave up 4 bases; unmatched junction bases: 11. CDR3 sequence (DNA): TGCGCCACCAGGGGCACAGGGGTCCCAGATACGCAGTATTTT. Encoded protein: CATRGTGVPDTQYF.

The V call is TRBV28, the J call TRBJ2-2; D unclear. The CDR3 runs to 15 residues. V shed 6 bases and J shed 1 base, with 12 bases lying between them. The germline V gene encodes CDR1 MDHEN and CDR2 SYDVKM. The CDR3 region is CASRLSGGNTGELFF. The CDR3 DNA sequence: TGTGCCAGCAGGCTTTCAGGTGGGAACACCGGGGAGCTGTTTTTT.